One and the same sample provided the 10 T cell receptor beta chains below, sequenced in a study of tumor T cells in aggressive B-cell lymphoma. The repertoire was sequenced with immunoSEQ multiplex PCR; TCRdb's copy has only in-frame clones and lacks some. The sample has roughly 5,700 clones, roughly 77% seen once. The material sequenced was tumor tissue. The receptors shown here come from an adult with diffuse large B cell lymphoma.

V usage is TRBV14 and J usage is TRBJ2-7, with D perhaps TRBD2 (6 bases). Between the trimmed V and J ends, which lost 7 bases and 6 bases, there was a span of 16 bases. This CDR3 has 13 amino acids. Germline-derived CDR1 and CDR2 are SGHDN and FVKESK. The CDR3: CASTFGTSREQYF. The CDR3 DNA reads TGTGCCAGCACCTTCGGGACTTCGCGCGAGCAGTACTTC.

The CDR3 loop is CASSRRAGRAFF. The CDR3 DNA follows: TGTGCCAGCAGCCGCCGGGCGGGGCGAGCTTTCTTT. The rearrangement uses TRBV7-9 and TRBJ1-1; weak D call: TRBD1 (5 bases). Germline CDR1 and CDR2: SEHNR and FQNEAQ (reference sequence). Trimming stripped 5 bases from V and 10 bases from J, with 14 bases between. The CDR3 is 12 residues long.

The chain carries TRBV6-5 and TRBJ1-1; D unclear. CDR3 length: 12 residues. V lost 3 bases and J lost 5, with 7 bases in between. The germline gives CDR1 MNHEY, CDR2 SVGAGI. The CDR3 loop reads CASSYGGTEAFF. The CDR3 DNA reads as TGTGCCAGCAGTTATGGAGGGACTGAAGCTTTCTTT.

V and J are TRBV9 and TRBJ2-7, with a possible D match to TRBD1 (5 bases). From germline, CDR1 is SGDLS and CDR2 YYNGEE. V lost 0 bases, J lost 3 bases, and 13 bases lay in between. CDR3 size: 15 residues. The CDR3 sequence: CASSVDGFQGYEQYF. In DNA, the CDR3 is TGTGCCAGCAGCGTAGACGGCTTTCAGGGCTACGAGCAGTACTTC.

In this sample, this clone turned up once. The genes are TRBV29-1 and TRBJ2-2; tentative D call: TRBD2 (5 bases). This CDR3 has 13 residues. V was clipped by 0 bases and J by 8 bases, with 10 bases between them. CDR1 is SQVTM and CDR2 is ANQGSEA in the germline V gene. The CDR3 loop reads CSVEDPSGGELFF. DNA of the CDR3: TGCAGCGTTGAAGATCCAAGCGGAGGGGAGCTGTTTTTT.

This chain links TRBV27 with TRBJ1-5; D is possibly TRBD1 (5 bases). This CDR3 is built from 18 residues. Germline V lookup: CDR1 MNHEY, CDR2 SMNVEV (reference sequence). The germline V and J ends were trimmed by 5 bases and 2 bases, with 22 bases remaining between them. CDR3 in amino acids: CASSLRGGSAQGNQPQHF. The DNA of the CDR3 is TGTGCCAGCAGTCTTCGGGGGGGATCAGCTCAGGGCAATCAGCCCCAGCATTTT.

The rearrangement uses TRBV7-8 and TRBJ1-4, with a possible D match to TRBD1 (5 bases). The V end was cut by 4 bases, the J end by 8 bases, with 14 bases between. The CDR3 extends over 14 amino acids. Germline values: CDR1 SGHVS, CDR2 FQNEAQ. As DNA, the CDR3 is TGTGCCAGCAGCTCGGGGGGTCCAGCGGAAAAACTGTTTTTT. Its protein product is CASSSGGPAEKLFF.

The J gene is TRBJ2-5, the V gene TRBV7-2; 9 bases are shared with TRBD1. The CDR3 sequence is 15 residues long. The V segment lost 5 bases and the J segment 5 bases; nucleotides outside the gene matches: 9. Germline-derived CDR1 and CDR2 are SGHTA and FQGNSA. DNA of the CDR3: TGTGCCAGCAGCAGCAGACAGGGGGGAAGGGAGACCCAGTACTTC. Protein product: CASSSRQGGRETQYF.

The chain recombines TRBV18 with TRBJ2-5; 8 bases map to TRBD1. The better agreement between TRBJ2-7 and the DNA end casts doubt on the J call. Germline assignment: CDR1 KGHSH and CDR2 LQKENI. The CDR3 is 16 amino acids. The CDR3 sequence: CASSPRAGQGADEQYF. CDR3 coding DNA: TGTGCCAGCTCACCACGGGCAGGCCAGGGGGCGGACGAGCAGTACTTC.

This clone was seen just once. V usage is TRBV19 and J usage is TRBJ2-1; TRBD1 aligns across 7 bases. The CDR3 consists of 16 residues. Germline CDR1 reads LNHDA; CDR2 reads SQIVND (reference sequence). With 10 bases clipped from V and 3 bases from J, the junction kept 15 bases outside the gene matches. The CDR3 coding sequence is TGTGCCACCCATCCCCCTAGGGGGCGTAACTACAATGAGCAGTTCTTC. Translation: CATHPPRGRNYNEQFF. The entire variable domain, with the rest obtained from reference TRBV19 and TRBJ2-1, is as follows: DGGITQSPKYLFRKEGQNVTLSCEQNLNHDAMYWYRQDPGQGLRLIYYSQIVNDFQKGDIAEGYSVSREKKESFPLTVTSAQKNPTAFYLCATHPPRGRNYNEQFFGPGTRLTVL.